The rows below give T cell receptor beta chains drawn from one sample of a study of blood T cell repertoires in COVID-19. Using immunoSEQ multiplex PCR, the repertoire was profiled, and TCRdb retains in-frame clones only, with some absent. Among about 95,000 clones listed, about 84% were seen once. Sequences were obtained from peripheral blood. These receptors came from a man older than 75 with active or convalescent COVID-19. CDR3s include the opening cysteine and the closing phenylalanine or tryptophan. A D gene is named only where the DNA matches it firmly. Clone size appears in some rows only: once, few, many, or a class for an expanded clone.

D gene	V gene	clone size	J gene	CDR3 DNA	CDR3 protein
TRBD2	TRBV7-8	few	TRBJ2-1	TGTGCCAGCAGCTTAGAACCCAGCGGGGGGTACAGCAAGTCCTACAATGAGCAGTTCTTC	CASSLEPSGGYSKSYNEQFF
.	TRBV7-2	.	TRBJ2-1	TGTGCCAGCAGCTTACGTCGGGGTCATGAGCAGTTCTTC	CASSLRRGHEQFF
TRBD1	TRBV5-6	.	TRBJ2-5	TGTGCCAGCAGCTTGGAGGGACAGGGATGGGAGACCCAGTACTTC	CASSLEGQGWETQYF
.	TRBV19	.	TRBJ2-6	TGTGCCAGTTCAATCGCAGCGTCTGGGGCCAACGTCCTGACTTTC	CASSIAASGANVLTF
TRBD1	TRBV7-2	.	TRBJ1-6	TGTGCCAGCAGCTTAGGGACAGGGGTAGGATCACCCCTCCACTTT	CASSLGTGVGSPLHF
.	TRBV5-1	.	TRBJ1-1	TGCGCCAGCAGCCCACAGACAGAGAACACTGAAGCTTTCTTT	CASSPQTENTEAFF
TRBD1	TRBV28	.	TRBJ1-2	TGTGCCAGCAGTTGGACAGGGATGGGTGGTGGCTACACCTTC	CASSWTGMGGGYTF
TRBD1	TRBV6-6	.	TRBJ2-7	TGTGCCAGCGGCCCCTACAGGGGGCAGTACGAGCAGTACTTC	CASGPYRGQYEQYF
TRBD1	TRBV18	.	TRBJ1-5	TGTGCCAGCTCAGTGGACAGGGGTAATCAGCCCCAGCATTTT	CASSVDRGNQPQHF
.	TRBV27	.	TRBJ1-5	TGTGCCAGCAGAACACGGGGGGGCTGGGAGCCCCAGCATTTT	CASRTRGGWEPQHF
TRBD1	TRBV27	.	TRBJ1-2	TGTGCCAGCAGTATAACCAGGGACAGTTATGGCTACACCTTC	CASSITRDSYGYTF
.	TRBV7-2	.	TRBJ1-2	TGTGCCAGCAGCTTAGAGGCGGGAAACTATGGCTACACCTTC	CASSLEAGNYGYTF
TRBD1	TRBV10-3	.	TRBJ2-7	TGTGCCACGCGCCAATGGACAGGGTACTACGAGCAGTACTTC	CATRQWTGYYEQYF
TRBD1	TRBV28	.	TRBJ1-1	TGTGCCAGCAGTACGCCCACAGGGGTCTCCACTGAAGCTTTCTTT	CASSTPTGVSTEAFF
TRBD1	TRBV11-2	.	TRBJ2-4	TGTGCCAGCAGCGACGTCCCGGGACAGCGACTGGGAGCCAAAAACATTCAGTACTTC	CASSDVPGQRLGAKNIQYF
.	TRBV7-2	once	TRBJ2-5	TGTGCCAGCAGCTTATTGATCGGTCGGCCGGGAGAGACCCAGTACTTC	CASSLLIGRPGETQYF
TRBD1	TRBV2	many	TRBJ1-2	TGTGCCAGCAACAGGGGGTTTAACTATGGCTACACCTTC	CASNRGFNYGYTF
TRBD1	TRBV4-2	few	TRBJ1-5	TGTGCCAGCAGCCAAGGGACAGGGAGCAATCAGCCCCAGCATTTT	CASSQGTGSNQPQHF
.	TRBV2	.	TRBJ1-4	TGTGCCAGCAGTGTGGTCGGGTTGGCTAATGAAAAACTGTTTTTT	CASSVVGLANEKLFF
.	TRBV5-1	.	TRBJ2-5	TGCGCCAGCAGCTTGGACACCCCGCAAAAAGAGACCCAGTACTTC	CASSLDTPQKETQYF
.	TRBV7-8	few	TRBJ1-1	TGTGCCAGCAGCTTAGGTAGGAACACTGAAGCTTTCTTT	CASSLGRNTEAFF
TRBD1	TRBV5-1	.	TRBJ1-2	TGCGCCAGCAGTTGGGGACAGGCATTAGCTTCAGGTGGCTACACCTTC	CASSWGQALASGGYTF
TRBD1	TRBV9	once	TRBJ1-3	TGTGCCAGCAGCCCCTGGACAGGGTCTGGAAACACCATATATTTT	CASSPWTGSGNTIYF
TRBD2	TRBV9	.	TRBJ2-5	TGTGCCAGCAGCGCCCGAGCGGGGGGGCAAGAGACCCAGTACTTC	CASSARAGGQETQYF
.	TRBV6-6	.	TRBJ1-5	TGTGCCAGCAGTACTGGACACCGCGGCAATCAGCCCCAGCATTTT	CASSTGHRGNQPQHF
.	TRBV5-4	.	TRBJ1-1	TGTGCCAGCAGCTTGGCGTTAGCAAACACTGAAGCTTTCTTT	CASSLALANTEAFF
TRBD2	TRBV2	.	TRBJ2-1	TGTGCCAGCAGTCTGGGGCGGGGGGCCCCCTACAATGAGCAGTTCTTC	CASSLGRGAPYNEQFF